Reported below is one TCR beta chain. The CDR3 loop spans 15 amino acids. The V gene's germline CDR1 is SGHNT and CDR2 YENEEA. V was pared by 5 bases and J by 4 bases, with 16 bases between. These data originate in a study of blood T cell repertoires in COVID-19. The method was immunoSEQ multiplex PCR; TCRdb's version includes in-frame clones alone and lacks a portion of them. The table lists about 150,000 clones, 80% of them singletons. This chain links TRBV11-3 with TRBJ2-3; D possibly corresponds to TRBD2 (6 bases). The sample was peripheral blood. The sequence derives from a man in his sixties with acute or convalescent COVID-19. CDR3 sequence: CASSPGLRGADTQYF. The CDR3, as DNA: TGTGCCAGCAGCCCGGGACTTCGCGGCGCAGATACGCAGTATTTT.